Following are 10 T cell receptor beta chains from one sample sequenced in a study of OX40 agonist ivuxolimab in advanced cancers. Sequencing used immunoSEQ multiplex PCR; TCRdb keeps in-frame clones, though not all of them. The profile shows approximately 17,000 clones, roughly 78% of them singletons. The sequencing used CD4+ or CD8+ T cells sorted from blood, collected in a trial of the OX40 agonist ivuxolimab. The receptors were gathered from an adult with an advanced solid tumor such as melanoma, head and neck, liver or kidney cancer.

This sequence joins TRBV6-1 and TRBJ2-7; the match to TRBD1 covers 8 bases. The CDR3 runs 14 residues. The germline V gene has CDR1 MNHNS and CDR2 SASEGT. V lost 10 bases, J lost 2 bases, and 10 bases stayed unmatched. CDR3 amino acids: CATGQGQGPYEQYF. CDR3 coding DNA: TGTGCCACCGGGCAAGGACAGGGTCCCTACGAGCAGTACTTC.

In regard to this clone: Other DNA sequences in this sample translate to the same CDR3. This chain joins TRBV6-5 and TRBJ2-2, with 7 bases that match TRBD1. J gave up 1 base and V 8 bases, and 7 bases lay outside the gene matches. Germline loops: CDR1 MNHEY, CDR2 SVGAGI. The CDR3 covers 15 residues. The CDR3 DNA reads as TGTGCCAGCCGCACCGGGACAGTGAACACCGGGGAGCTGTTTTTT. Protein: CASRTGTVNTGELFF.

This clone was seen a handful of times. The rearrangement joins TRBV29-1 to TRBJ2-1; no firm D call. This CDR3 contains 10 residues. The V end lost 4 bases, the J end lost 8 bases, and 6 bases lay between the germline ends. The germline CDR1 and CDR2 sequences are SQVTM and ANQGSEA. CDR3 sequence (DNA): TGCAGCGTTGCCCAACATGAGCAGTTCTTC. This encodes CSVAQHEQFF.

This clone was observed a handful of times. CDR3: CATSRRLGAQYEQYF. As DNA, the CDR3 is TGTGCCACCAGCAGGCGCTTGGGGGCCCAGTACGAGCAGTACTTC. The chain employs TRBV15 and TRBJ2-7, with a possible D match to TRBD1 (6 bases). From germline, CDR1 is LNHNV and CDR2 YYDKDF (reference sequence). V was shortened by 3 bases and J by 4 bases, with 16 bases between the two germline ends. The CDR3 is 15 residues long.

This chain uses TRBV28 with TRBJ2-5; D gene uncertain. Germline V lookup: CDR1 MDHEN, CDR2 SYDVKM. The CDR3 has 14 residues. The V and J ends lost 3 bases and 4 bases respectively, with 12 bases between them. The chain's CDR3 is CASSFPSPVETQYF. As DNA, the CDR3 is TGTGCCAGCAGTTTCCCCTCCCCCGTAGAGACCCAGTACTTC. Full variable domain (remainder filled in from reference TRBV28 and TRBJ2-5): DVKVTQSSRYLVKRTGEKVFLECVQDMDHENMFWYRQDPGLGLRLIYFSYDVKMKEKGDIPEGYSVSREKKERFSLILESASTNQTSMYLCASSFPSPVETQYFGPGTRLLVL.

This clone was picked up a small number of times. The CDR3 loop reads CSERDRENTEAFF. CDR3 bases: TGCAGCGAGCGAGACAGGGAGAACACTGAAGCTTTCTTT. The J gene is TRBJ1-1, the V gene TRBV29-1, with TRBD1 identical over 7 bases. The CDR3 length is 13 residues. Per germline, CDR1 SQVTM and CDR2 ANQGSEA. The junction had 6 bases not matched to a gene; V was cut back by 7 bases and J by 1 base.

The chain links TRBV9 to TRBJ2-7, with a weak D call TRBD2 (5 bases). Germline assignment: CDR1 SGDLS and CDR2 YYNGEE. V lost 4 bases, J lost 1 base, and 15 bases lay in between. The CDR3 covers 15 residues. For the CDR3, the DNA is TGTGCCAGCAGCCCCTCCCCGGGATCTTCCTACGAGCAGTACTTC. Its protein product is CASSPSPGSSYEQYF.

This clone was seen once. The same CDR3 can be traced to other DNA sequences in this sample. The genes are TRBV19 and TRBJ2-2; 8 nucleotides align to TRBD2. Germline values: CDR1 LNHDA, CDR2 SQIVND (reference sequence). The CDR3 is 13 amino acids. Trimming cost V 6 bases and J 6 bases; bases outside gene matches: 3. CDR3 loop: CASSPGGAGELFF. The CDR3 nucleotides read TGTGCCAGTAGCCCGGGGGGGGCCGGGGAGCTGTTTTTT. Looking up the rest from reference TRBV19 and TRBJ2-2 gives the full variable domain: DGGITQSPKYLFRKEGQNVTLSCEQNLNHDAMYWYRQDPGQGLRLIYYSQIVNDFQKGDIAEGYSVSREKKESFPLTVTSAQKNPTAFYLCASSPGGAGELFFGEGSRLTVL.

This sequence joins TRBV7-9 and TRBJ1-6; 9 bases line up with TRBD1. Germline V CDR1 and CDR2: SEHNR, FQNEAQ (reference sequence). The V segment lost 5 bases and the J segment 7 bases; nucleotides outside the gene matches: 3. The CDR3 runs to 14 residues. The CDR3: CASSPGQGNSPLHF. Written as DNA, the CDR3 is TGTGCCAGCAGCCCGGGACAGGGAAATTCACCCCTCCACTTT.

In nucleotides, the CDR3 is TGTGCCAGTGGATCCCAGGGTACCGCCGGGGAGCTGTTTTTT. Its protein product is CASGSQGTAGELFF. J is TRBJ2-2 and V is TRBV19, with TRBD1 as a possible D gene (5 bases). Germline V gene sequence: CDR1 LNHDA, CDR2 SQIVND (reference sequence). The CDR3 is made up of 14 amino acids. Trimming pared 8 bases from V and 6 bases from J, leaving 16 bases between.